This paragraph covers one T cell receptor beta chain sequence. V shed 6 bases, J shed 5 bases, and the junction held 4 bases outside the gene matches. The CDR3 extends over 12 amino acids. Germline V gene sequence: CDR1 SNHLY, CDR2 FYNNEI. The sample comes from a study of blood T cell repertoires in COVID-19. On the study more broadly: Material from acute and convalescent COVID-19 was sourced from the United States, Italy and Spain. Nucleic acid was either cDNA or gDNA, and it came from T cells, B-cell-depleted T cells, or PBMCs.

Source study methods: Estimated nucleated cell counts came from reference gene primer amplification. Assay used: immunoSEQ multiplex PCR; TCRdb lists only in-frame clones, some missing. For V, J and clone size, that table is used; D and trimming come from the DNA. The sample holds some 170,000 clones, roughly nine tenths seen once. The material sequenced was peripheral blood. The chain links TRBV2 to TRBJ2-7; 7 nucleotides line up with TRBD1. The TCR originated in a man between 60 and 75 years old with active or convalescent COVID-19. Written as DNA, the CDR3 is TGTGCCAGCAGCTATGACAGGGACGAGCAGTACTTC. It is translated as CASSYDRDEQYF.